One sample yielded the 9 T cell receptor beta chains listed below, sequenced in a study of CD8+ T cells in alopecia areata. Isolated RNA was reverse transcribed into cDNA used as the sequencing template. Clones were sequenced by immunoSEQ multiplex PCR, and TCRdb holds only the in-frame ones, with some missing. The sample consists of 140,000 or so clones, 40% to 55% of them appearing once. This sample comprised CD4+ T cells sorted from blood, obtained at week 0. The origin of the receptors is a human donor with alopecia areata.

The chain has TRBV14 and TRBJ2-6; no reliable D call. Germline V gene data show CDR1 as SGHDN and CDR2 as FVKESK. Deletions cut 4 bases from V and 8 bases from J, with 18 bases between. This CDR3 comprises 16 residues. The CDR3 sequence is CASSPGYPYRTNVLTF. The DNA of the CDR3 is TGTGCCAGCAGCCCCGGTTATCCCTATCGGACCAACGTCCTGACTTTC.

The chain carries TRBV5-6 and TRBJ2-1; D is unclear. Trimming stripped 0 bases from V and 6 bases from J, with 4 bases between. Germline assignment: CDR1 SGHDT and CDR2 YYEEEE. The CDR3 totals 12 residues. CDR3 nucleotides: TGTGCCAGCAGCTTGGTCGTCAATGAGCAGTTCTTC. Translation: CASSLVVNEQFF. Together with reference TRBV5-6 and TRBJ2-1, the CDR3 gives the full variable domain: DAGVTQSPTHLIKTRGQQVTLRCSPKSGHDTVSWYQQALGQGPQFIFQYYEEEERQRGNFPDRFSGHQFPNYSSELNVNALLLGDSALYLCASSLVVNEQFFGPGTRLTVL.

The CDR3 DNA is TGTGCCTGGGTTGACAGGGCGGCTGGAAACACCATATATTTT. Amino acids: CAWVDRAAGNTIYF. This rearrangement joins TRBV30 to TRBJ1-3; the match to TRBD1 covers 7 bases. The CDR3 consists of 14 residues. V lost 5 bases and J lost 2; bases outside the gene matches: 6. The germline CDR1 and CDR2 sequences are GTSNPN and SVGIG (reference sequence).

This chain uses TRBV4-2 with TRBJ2-3, with 7 bases aligning to TRBD2. V dropped 1 base and J dropped 1; count of bases not matched to a gene: 5. In germline, CDR1 is LGHNA, CDR2 YNFKEQ. The CDR3 covers 16 residues. For the CDR3, the DNA is TGTGCCAGCAGCCAAGGACAAAGCGGGGGCACAGATACGCAGTATTTT. This encodes CASSQGQSGGTDTQYF.

This clone occurred a few times. This chain connects TRBV28 to TRBJ2-1; 9 bases are a match to TRBD2. V trimming: 6 bases; J trimming: 6 bases; junction bases outside the gene matches: 9. The V gene's germline CDR1 is MDHEN and CDR2 SYDVKM. This CDR3 contains 15 residues. This CDR3 reads CASRPFSGGLNEQFF. In DNA, the CDR3 is TGTGCCAGCAGGCCTTTTAGCGGGGGACTCAATGAGCAGTTCTTC.

This clone was counted between two and nine times. J is TRBJ2-5 and V is TRBV4-2, with TRBD2 matching over 14 bases. The CDR3 is 16 amino acids. The V gene's germline CDR1 is LGHNA and CDR2 YNFKEQ. J was trimmed by 4 bases and V by 3 bases; bases with no gene match: 4. CDR3 loop: CASSQGGLAGAETQYF. The CDR3 bases are TGTGCCAGCAGCCAGGGGGGACTAGCGGGAGCAGAGACCCAGTACTTC.

The gene calls are TRBV30 and TRBJ1-2; TRBD1 might be the D (6 bases). Trimming left V 1 base short and J 13 bases short, with 19 bases between. The CDR3 consists of 13 residues. Germline values: CDR1 GTSNPN, CDR2 SVGIG (reference sequence). In DNA, the CDR3 is TGTGCCTGGAGTGGAAATTCACAGGGACCGTTCACCTTC. It encodes CAWSGNSQGPFTF.

This clone was recorded a few times. J is TRBJ2-1 and V is TRBV10-3; TRBD2 agrees at 13 bases. CDR1 and CDR2 (germline): ENHRY, SYGVKD. With 4 bases clipped from V and 8 bases from J, the junction kept 11 bases outside the gene matches. The length of the CDR3 is 17 residues. CDR3 region: CAISGPPGLAGSDEQFF. CDR3 nucleotide sequence: TGTGCCATCAGTGGGCCCCCGGGACTAGCGGGATCTGATGAGCAGTTCTTC.

This clone has a single count. The V call is TRBV20-1, the J call TRBJ2-5, with unresolved D. The CDR3 has 11 amino acids. Trimming shortened V by 6 bases and J by 5 bases, and 10 bases separated the two germline ends. Germline CDR1 and CDR2: DFQATT and SNEGSKA (reference sequence). The CDR3, as DNA: TGCAGTGCGCCAAATCACGAGACCCAGTACTTC. Its translation: CSAPNHETQYF.